The clone carrying this TCR beta chain was seen many times. The antigen is not known. The data stem from a study of T cells in Graves' hyperthyroidism and ophthalmopathy. Study-wide results and caveats: Blood also contained most expanded thyroid clonotypes above 0.001.

It was RNA transcripts that yielded the amplified TCR beta CDR3 regions. Primed by the HTBI set, a first-round RT-PCR was run on the TCR CDR3. Using its own MiXCR run on the multiplex PCR reads, TCRdb lists one record per CDR3 protein. The top ten hold roughly 13% of the sample, which has 450,000 to 600,000 distinct CDR3 sequences, roughly 15% seen once. Across 18 months, stable Graves' hyperthyroidism was marked by no progression to ophthalmopathy. Per germline, CDR1 LGHDT and CDR2 YNNKEL (reference sequence). The length of the CDR3 is 15 residues. Trimming removed 5 bases from V and 6 bases from J; junction bases left unmatched: 7.

The clonotype originates from a woman in her 40s with Graves' hyperthyroidism. Material for sequencing was blood. The rearrangement uses TRBV3-1 and TRBJ1-5; TRBD1 matches at 10 bases. In DNA, the CDR3 is TGTGCCAGCAGCACCGGACAGGGGGAAGGTCAGCCCCAGCATTTT. Protein product: CASSTGQGEGQPQHF.